What follows are 19 T cell receptor beta chains derived from one specimen sequenced in a study of shared clonotypes between healthy human individuals. Sequenced by immunoSEQ multiplex PCR; TCRdb stores in-frame clones only, minus some. The table lists 1.5 million to 1.9 million clones, about 98% of them singletons. The source material was naive CD4+ T cells sorted from blood. Subset reported: CD45RA+ positively selected. These receptors all come from a man aged 25 to 40 in good health.

This rearrangement joins TRBV10-3 to TRBJ1-5, with 7 positions matching TRBD1. Germline-derived CDR1 and CDR2 are ENHRY and SYGVKD. V lost 6 bases to trimming and J lost 6 bases; unmatched junction nucleotides: 8. The CDR3 has 14 amino acids. CDR3 loop: CAISRQGGSQPQHF. The CDR3 DNA sequence: TGTGCCATCAGCAGACAGGGAGGGAGTCAGCCCCAGCATTTT.

The chain couples TRBV27 to TRBJ1-4; perhaps TRBD1 as D (6 bases). V lost 6 bases and J 4 bases, leaving 12 bases between the germline ends. The germline V gene encodes CDR1 MNHEY and CDR2 SMNVEV (reference sequence). The CDR3 covers 14 residues. CDR3: CASRPGARNEKLFF. The CDR3, as DNA: TGTGCCAGCAGACCAGGGGCGCGTAATGAAAAACTGTTTTTT. Full variable domain (rest looked up from reference TRBV27 and TRBJ1-4): EAQVTQNPRYLITVTGKKLTVTCSQNMNHEYMSWYRQDPGLGLRQIYYSMNVEVTDKGDVPEGYKVSRKEKRNFPLILESPSPNQTSLYFCASRPGARNEKLFFGSGTQLSVL.

The DNA for the CDR3 is TGTGCCAGCAGTTTATTGGGGGGGCCCCGCCCAGATACGCAGTATTTT. Residues: CASSLLGGPRPDTQYF. The chain employs TRBV27 and TRBJ2-3, with D perhaps TRBD2 (7 bases). This CDR3 region has 16 residues. CDR1 and CDR2 from the germline V gene are MNHEY and SMNVEV (reference sequence). V was trimmed by 1 base and J by 4 bases, leaving 15 bases between them.

V and J are TRBV28 and TRBJ2-1, with D possibly TRBD2 on 5 matching bases. The ends were cut back, 8 bases at V and 0 bases at J, with 8 bases in the middle. The CDR3 totals 13 residues. Per germline, CDR1 MDHEN and CDR2 SYDVKM. CDR3 sequence reads: CASHGDSYNEQFF. The CDR3 DNA is TGTGCCAGCCACGGGGACTCCTACAATGAGCAGTTCTTC.

The J gene is TRBJ1-2, the V gene TRBV2, with D maybe TRBD1 (6 bases). The ends were cut back, 6 bases at V and 3 bases at J, with 11 bases in the middle. This CDR3 has 13 residues. Germline lookup yields CDR1 SNHLY and CDR2 FYNNEI. The CDR3 is CASSLAGDYGYTF. The CDR3 DNA reads TGTGCCAGCAGCTTGGCAGGGGACTATGGCTACACCTTC.

Details on this clone: In the same sample, other DNA sequences code for this CDR3. V gene TRBV5-1 combines with J gene TRBJ2-7; either TRBD1 or TRBD2 may supply D (5 bases each). Germline V gives CDR1 SGHRS, CDR2 YFSETQ. Trimming left V 0 bases short and J 5 bases short, with 9 bases between. The CDR3 length is 13 residues. The DNA for the CDR3 is TGCGCCAGCAGCTTGGCGGGGCGGGACGAGCAGTACTTC. This gives the protein CASSLAGRDEQYF.

This clone occurred once. The rearrangement uses TRBV28 and TRBJ2-7, with TRBD2 matching 11 bases. This CDR3 region has 14 residues. CDR1 and CDR2 from the germline V gene are MDHEN and SYDVKM. V trimming: 6 bases; J trimming: 2 bases; junction bases outside the gene matches: 3. CDR3: CASSQLAGAYEQYF. In DNA, the CDR3 is TGTGCCAGCAGCCAACTAGCGGGAGCCTACGAGCAGTACTTC.

V is TRBV10-2 and J is TRBJ2-7; the match to TRBD2 covers 7 bases. V was clipped by 6 bases and J by 3 bases; unmatched bases: 8. Looked up from germline, CDR1 is WSHSY and CDR2 is SAAADI. CDR3 size: 14 residues. The CDR3 region has the DNA TGCGCCAGCAGGCCAGCGGGGACGGGCTACGAGCAGTACTTC. It codes for CASRPAGTGYEQYF.

The V and J genes are TRBV6-1 and TRBJ1-2; D is perhaps TRBD1 (5 bases). Looked up from germline, CDR1 is MNHNS and CDR2 is SASEGT. This CDR3 has 12 residues. The V end was cut by 11 bases, the J end by 8 bases, with 18 bases between. In DNA form, the CDR3 reads TGTGCCGCAGACCGGGGCAAGGCGGGCTACACCTTC. Its protein product is CAADRGKAGYTF.

The chain has TRBV7-9 and TRBJ1-3; the D gene is possibly TRBD1 (5 bases). The CDR3 has 15 amino acids. Trimming took 6 bases from V and 2 from J, leaving 14 bases between them. Germline assignment: CDR1 SEHNR and CDR2 FQNEAQ (reference sequence). CDR3 loop: CASSSFQGTGNTIYF. The CDR3 DNA follows: TGTGCCAGCAGTTCCTTTCAGGGAACTGGAAACACCATATATTTT.

The chain links TRBV11-2 to TRBJ2-2; D is unclear. The CDR3 is 14 residues long. From germline, CDR1 is SGHAT and CDR2 FQNNGV. The V and J ends lost 1 base and 7 bases respectively, with 10 bases between them. In nucleotides, the CDR3 is TGTGCCAGCAGCTTAGTTTTGACTCTCGGGGAGCTGTTTTTT. Residues: CASSLVLTLGELFF. The full variable domain, rest sourced from reference TRBV11-2 and TRBJ2-2, is EAGVAQSPRYKIIEKRQSVAFWCNPISGHATLYWYQQILGQGPKLLIQFQNNGVVDDSQLPKDRFSAERLKGVDSTLKIQPAKLEDSAVYLCASSLVLTLGELFFGEGSRLTVL.

The rearrangement uses TRBV28 and TRBJ2-7, with TRBD2 identical over 10 bases. CDR3 length: 15 amino acids. V lost 5 bases to trimming and J lost 1 base; unmatched junction nucleotides: 5. Germline CDR1 and CDR2: MDHEN and SYDVKM. The CDR3 is CASSVSGRQSYEQYF. In DNA, the CDR3 is TGTGCCAGCAGTGTTAGCGGGAGGCAATCCTACGAGCAGTACTTC.

The chain uses TRBV5-4 and TRBJ2-3, with D perhaps TRBD1 (5 bases). This CDR3 is built from 14 residues. Trimming cost V 0 bases and J 3 bases, with 8 bases left between them. Germline V gene sequence: CDR1 SGHNT, CDR2 YYREEE (reference sequence). CDR3 residues: CASSLATGTDTQYF. CDR3 bases: TGTGCCAGCAGCTTGGCCACAGGTACAGATACGCAGTATTTT. The entire variable domain, with the rest obtained from reference TRBV5-4 and TRBJ2-3, is as follows: ETGVTQSPTHLIKTRGQQVTLRCSSQSGHNTVSWYQQALGQGPQFIFQYYREEENGRGNFPPRFSGLQFPNYSSELNVNALELDDSALYLCASSLATGTDTQYFGPGTRLTVL.

The chain is built from TRBV7-7 and TRBJ2-5; TRBD1 agrees at 8 bases. The ends lost 9 bases at V and 1 base at J; junction bases unmatched: 7. The CDR3 sequence is 14 residues long. In germline, CDR1 is SSHAT, CDR2 FNYEAQ (reference sequence). The CDR3 nucleotides read TGTGCCAGTAAAACCGGGACAGGCCAAGAGACCCAGTACTTC. This gives the protein CASKTGTGQETQYF.

This chain links TRBV12-5 with TRBJ2-3, with D possibly matching TRBD2 (5 bases). The CDR3 has 15 residues. Germline CDR1 LGHNT, CDR2 FRNRAP. The ends were cut back, 3 bases at V and 4 bases at J, with 14 bases in the middle. CDR3 sequence reads: CASGFKGRVADTQYF. The CDR3 DNA follows: TGTGCTAGTGGTTTCAAAGGGAGAGTCGCAGATACGCAGTATTTT.

In nucleotides, the CDR3 is TGTGCCAGCAGCCGAGGGACAGGGGTCAATGAAAAACTGTTTTTT. Its protein product is CASSRGTGVNEKLFF. The chain is built from TRBV5-6 and TRBJ1-4; 10 nucleotides line up with TRBD1. Germline V gene sequence: CDR1 SGHDT, CDR2 YYEEEE. The CDR3 has 15 amino acids. Trimming cost V 4 bases and J 5 bases; bases outside gene matches: 5.

The chain has TRBV6-6 and TRBJ2-2; 9 nucleotides agree with TRBD2. Germline V gene lookup returns CDR1 MNHNY and CDR2 SVGAGI (reference sequence). The CDR3 is 16 amino acids. V lost 5 bases, J lost 5 bases, and 9 bases stayed unmatched. For the CDR3, the DNA is TGTGCCAGCAGTCCTGTGGTAGCGGGAGTTACCGGGGAGCTGTTTTTT. Protein sequence: CASSPVVAGVTGELFF.

V usage is TRBV5-1 and J usage is TRBJ1-5; the match to TRBD1 covers 9 bases. This CDR3 has 15 amino acids. Germline V gene lookup returns CDR1 SGHRS and CDR2 YFSETQ. V trimming: 4 bases; J trimming: 4 bases; junction bases outside the gene matches: 6. CDR3 nucleotide sequence: TGCGCCAGCAGCCGGACAGGGGATTATAATCAGCCCCAGCATTTT. This encodes CASSRTGDYNQPQHF.

The chain links TRBV19 to TRBJ1-1; no clear D gene. Trimming pared 8 bases from V and 3 bases from J, leaving 10 bases between. The CDR3 has 12 residues. In germline, CDR1 is LNHDA, CDR2 SQIVND (reference sequence). This CDR3 reads CASSKEDTEAFF. DNA of the CDR3: TGTGCCAGTTCGAAGGAGGACACTGAAGCTTTCTTT. Looking up the rest from reference TRBV19 and TRBJ1-1 gives the full variable domain: DGGITQSPKYLFRKEGQNVTLSCEQNLNHDAMYWYRQDPGQGLRLIYYSQIVNDFQKGDIAEGYSVSREKKESFPLTVTSAQKNPTAFYLCASSKEDTEAFFGQGTRLTVV.